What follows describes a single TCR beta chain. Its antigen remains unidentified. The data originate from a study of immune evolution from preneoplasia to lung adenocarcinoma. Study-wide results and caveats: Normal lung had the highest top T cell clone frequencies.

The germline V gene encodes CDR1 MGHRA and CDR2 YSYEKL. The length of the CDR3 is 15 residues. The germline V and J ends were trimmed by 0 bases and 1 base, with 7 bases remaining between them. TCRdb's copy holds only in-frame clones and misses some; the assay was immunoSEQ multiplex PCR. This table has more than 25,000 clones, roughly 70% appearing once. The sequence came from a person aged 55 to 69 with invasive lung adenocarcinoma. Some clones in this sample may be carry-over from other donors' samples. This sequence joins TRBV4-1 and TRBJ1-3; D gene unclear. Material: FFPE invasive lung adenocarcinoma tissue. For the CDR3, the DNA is TGCGCCAGCAGCCAAGAAGGAAGATCTGGAAACACCATATATTTT. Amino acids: CASSQEGRSGNTIYF.